The following is a TCR beta chain sequence with its context. The table came from immunoSEQ multiplex PCR; TCRdb's copy has only in-frame clones and leaves some out. The data contain 70,000 to 90,000 clones, just under 85% of them singletons. This sample was taken from a study of OX40 agonist ivuxolimab in advanced cancers. CDR3 length: 16 amino acids. Germline loops: CDR1 SGHTA, CDR2 FQGNSA. J was trimmed by 5 bases and V by 1 base; bases with no gene match: 3. This sequence originates from an adult with an advanced solid tumor such as melanoma, head and neck, liver or kidney cancer. This specimen consisted of CD4+ or CD8+ T cells sorted from blood, obtained in a trial of the OX40 agonist ivuxolimab. The chain combines TRBV7-2 with TRBJ2-3; TRBD2 matches at 13 bases. In DNA form, the CDR3 reads TGTGCCAGCAGCTTAGAACTAGCGGGGGGGTTAGATACGCAGTATTTT. Translating gives CASSLELAGGLDTQYF.